The entry below describes one T cell receptor beta chain. The antigen is undetermined. The entry originates in a study of T cell repertoires in cytomegalovirus infection. In the study overall: CMV infection plus the matching HLA type was flagged by public TCR beta signatures.

MiXCR, run by TCRdb on the reads, gives a single entry per CDR3 protein. The sample contains some 940,000 distinct CDR3 sequences, 31% of which appear only once. General study points: HLA-C-restricted CMV-specific TCR beta clonotypes were dominant in the ex vivo response.

CDR3 length: 17 amino acids. Trimming stripped 1 base from V and 0 bases from J, with 15 bases between. Germline V gene sequence: CDR1 MGHRA, CDR2 YSYEKL. This TCR was sampled from a human donor in good health (CMV status not recorded). Some clones in this sample may be carry-over from other donors' samples. The gene calls are TRBV4-1 and TRBJ1-1, with a tentative D call TRBD1 (6 bases). Sequenced here: cultured CD8+ T cells from PBMCs, sampled from culture after CMV antigen stimulation. The CDR3 nucleotides are TGCGCCAGCAGCCAAGGTCCAGGGGCTAGCCTGAACACTGAAGCTTTCTTT. Amino acid sequence: CASSQGPGASLNTEAFF.